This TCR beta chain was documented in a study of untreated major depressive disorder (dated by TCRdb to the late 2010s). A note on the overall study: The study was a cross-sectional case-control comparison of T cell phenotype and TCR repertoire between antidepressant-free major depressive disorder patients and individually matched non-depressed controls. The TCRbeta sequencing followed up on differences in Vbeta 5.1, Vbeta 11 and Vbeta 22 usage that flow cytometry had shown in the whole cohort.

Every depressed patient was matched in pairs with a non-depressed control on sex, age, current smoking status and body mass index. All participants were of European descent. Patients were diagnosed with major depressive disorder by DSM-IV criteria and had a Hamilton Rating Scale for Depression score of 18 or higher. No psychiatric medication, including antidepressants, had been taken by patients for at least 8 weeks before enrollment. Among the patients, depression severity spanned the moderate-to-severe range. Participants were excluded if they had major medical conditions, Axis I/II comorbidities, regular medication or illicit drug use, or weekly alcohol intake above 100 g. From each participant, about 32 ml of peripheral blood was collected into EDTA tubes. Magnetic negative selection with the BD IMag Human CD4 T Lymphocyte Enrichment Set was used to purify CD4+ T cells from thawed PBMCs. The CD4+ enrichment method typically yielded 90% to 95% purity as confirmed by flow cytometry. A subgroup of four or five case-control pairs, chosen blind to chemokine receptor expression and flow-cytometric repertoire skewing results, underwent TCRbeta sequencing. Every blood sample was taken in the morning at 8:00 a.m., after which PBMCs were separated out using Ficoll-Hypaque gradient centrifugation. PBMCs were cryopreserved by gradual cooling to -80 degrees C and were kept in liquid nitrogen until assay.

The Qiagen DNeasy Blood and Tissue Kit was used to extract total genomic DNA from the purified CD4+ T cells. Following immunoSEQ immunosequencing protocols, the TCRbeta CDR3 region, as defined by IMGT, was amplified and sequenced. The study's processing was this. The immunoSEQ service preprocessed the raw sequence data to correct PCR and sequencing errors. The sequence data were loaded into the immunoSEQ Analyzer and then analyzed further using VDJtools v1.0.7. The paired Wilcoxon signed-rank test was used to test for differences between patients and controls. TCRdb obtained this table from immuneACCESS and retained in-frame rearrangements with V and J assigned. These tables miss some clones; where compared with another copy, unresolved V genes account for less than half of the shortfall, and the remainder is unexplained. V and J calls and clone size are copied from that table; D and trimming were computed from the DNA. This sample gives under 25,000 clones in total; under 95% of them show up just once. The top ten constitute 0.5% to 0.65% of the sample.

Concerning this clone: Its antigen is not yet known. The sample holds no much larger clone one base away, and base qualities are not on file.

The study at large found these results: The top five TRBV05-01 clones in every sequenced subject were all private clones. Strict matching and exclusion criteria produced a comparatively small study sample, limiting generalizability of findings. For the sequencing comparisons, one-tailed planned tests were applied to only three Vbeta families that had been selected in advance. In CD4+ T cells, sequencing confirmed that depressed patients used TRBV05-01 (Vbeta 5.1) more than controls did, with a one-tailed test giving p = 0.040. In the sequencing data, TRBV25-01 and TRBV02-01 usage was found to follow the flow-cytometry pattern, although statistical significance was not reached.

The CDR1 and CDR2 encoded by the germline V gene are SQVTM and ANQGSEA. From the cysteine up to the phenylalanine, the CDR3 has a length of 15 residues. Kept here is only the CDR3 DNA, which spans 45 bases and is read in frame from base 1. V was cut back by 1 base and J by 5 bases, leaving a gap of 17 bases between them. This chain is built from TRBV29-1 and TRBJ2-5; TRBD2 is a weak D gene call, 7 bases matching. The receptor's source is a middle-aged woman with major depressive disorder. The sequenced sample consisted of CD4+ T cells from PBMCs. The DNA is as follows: TGCAGCGTTGAAGTGGCCGGGGGGCGAGGGGAGACCCAGTACTTC. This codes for CSVEVAGGRGETQYF.